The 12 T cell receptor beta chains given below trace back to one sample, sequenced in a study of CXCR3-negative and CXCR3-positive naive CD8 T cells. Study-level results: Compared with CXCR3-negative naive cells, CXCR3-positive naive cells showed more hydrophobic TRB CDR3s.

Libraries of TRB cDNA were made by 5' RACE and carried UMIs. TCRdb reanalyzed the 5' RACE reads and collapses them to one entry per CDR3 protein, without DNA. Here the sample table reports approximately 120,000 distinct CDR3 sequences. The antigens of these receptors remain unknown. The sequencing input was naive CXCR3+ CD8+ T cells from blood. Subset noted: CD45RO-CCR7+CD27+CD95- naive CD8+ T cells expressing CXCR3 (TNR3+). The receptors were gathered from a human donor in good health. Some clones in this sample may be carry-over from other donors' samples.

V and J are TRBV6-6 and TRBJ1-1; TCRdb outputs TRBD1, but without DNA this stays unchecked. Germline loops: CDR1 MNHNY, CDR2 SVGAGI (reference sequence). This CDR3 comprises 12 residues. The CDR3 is CASWRGATEAFF.

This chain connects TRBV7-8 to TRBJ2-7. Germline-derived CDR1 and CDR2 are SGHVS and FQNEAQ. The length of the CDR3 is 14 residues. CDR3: CASSFLRTAYEQYF.

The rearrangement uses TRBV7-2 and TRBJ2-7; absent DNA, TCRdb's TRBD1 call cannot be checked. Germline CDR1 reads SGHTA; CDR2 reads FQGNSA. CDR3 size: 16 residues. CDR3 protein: CASSEGPGLGFHEQYF.

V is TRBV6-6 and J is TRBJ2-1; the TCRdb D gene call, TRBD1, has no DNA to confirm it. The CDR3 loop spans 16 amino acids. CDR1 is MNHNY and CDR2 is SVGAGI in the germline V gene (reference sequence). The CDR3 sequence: CASSYFRDGLANEQFF.

The CDR3 sequence is CASSFGPGVTGELFF. The chain uses TRBV5-4 and TRBJ2-2; checking the TCRdb D call of TRBD2 is not possible without DNA. Germline lookup yields CDR1 SGHNT and CDR2 YYREEE (reference sequence). The CDR3 runs 15 residues. Together with reference TRBV5-4 and TRBJ2-2, the CDR3 gives the full variable domain: ETGVTQSPTHLIKTRGQQVTLRCSSQSGHNTVSWYQQALGQGPQFIFQYYREEENGRGNFPPRFSGLQFPNYSSELNVNALELDDSALYLCASSFGPGVTGELFFGEGSRLTVL.

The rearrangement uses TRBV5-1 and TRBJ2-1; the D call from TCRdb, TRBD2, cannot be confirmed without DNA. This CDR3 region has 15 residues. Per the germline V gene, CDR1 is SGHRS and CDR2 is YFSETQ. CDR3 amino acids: CASSLASPNVGEQFF.

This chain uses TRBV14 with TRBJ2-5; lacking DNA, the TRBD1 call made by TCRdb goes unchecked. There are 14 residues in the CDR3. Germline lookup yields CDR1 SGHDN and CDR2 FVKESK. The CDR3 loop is CASSQEEGGETQYF.

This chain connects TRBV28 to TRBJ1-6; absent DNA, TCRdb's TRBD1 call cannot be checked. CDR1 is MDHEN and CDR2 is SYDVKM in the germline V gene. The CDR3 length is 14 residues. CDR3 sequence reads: CASSFGQEDSPLRF.

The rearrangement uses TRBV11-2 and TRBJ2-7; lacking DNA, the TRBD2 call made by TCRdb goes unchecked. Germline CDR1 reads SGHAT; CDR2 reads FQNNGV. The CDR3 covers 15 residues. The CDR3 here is CASSFEAGGWYEQYF.

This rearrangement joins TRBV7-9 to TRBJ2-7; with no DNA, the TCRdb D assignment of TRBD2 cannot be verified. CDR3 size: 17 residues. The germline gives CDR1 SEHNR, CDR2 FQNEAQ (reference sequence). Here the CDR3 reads CASSLEVSPGLEREQYF. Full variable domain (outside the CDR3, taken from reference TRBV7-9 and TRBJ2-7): DTGVSQNPRHKITKRGQNVTFRCDPISEHNRLYWYRQTLGQGPEFLTYFQNEAQLEKSRLLSDRFSAERPKGSFSTLEIQRTEQGDSAMYLCASSLEVSPGLEREQYFGPGTRLTVT.

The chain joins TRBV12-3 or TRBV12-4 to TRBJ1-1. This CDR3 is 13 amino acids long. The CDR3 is CASSLTVNTEAFF.

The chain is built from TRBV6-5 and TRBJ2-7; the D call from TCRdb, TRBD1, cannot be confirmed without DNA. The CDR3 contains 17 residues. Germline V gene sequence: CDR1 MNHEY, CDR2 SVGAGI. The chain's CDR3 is CASSLSRDRDSAYEQYF.